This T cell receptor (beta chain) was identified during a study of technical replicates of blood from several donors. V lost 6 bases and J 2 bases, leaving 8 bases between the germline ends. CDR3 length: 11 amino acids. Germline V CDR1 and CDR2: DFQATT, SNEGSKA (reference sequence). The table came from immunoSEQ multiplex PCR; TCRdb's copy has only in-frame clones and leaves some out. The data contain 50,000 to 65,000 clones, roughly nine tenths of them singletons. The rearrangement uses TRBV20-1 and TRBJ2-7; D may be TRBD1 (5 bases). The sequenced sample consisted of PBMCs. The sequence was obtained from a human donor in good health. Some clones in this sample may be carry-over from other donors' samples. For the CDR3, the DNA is TGCAGTGCGCGACAGACCTACGAGCAGTACTTC. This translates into CSARQTYEQYF.